Below, 10 T cell receptor beta chains from the same sample are listed, as sequenced in a study of T cell responses to AZD1222 COVID-19 vaccine. The repertoire was sequenced with immunoSEQ multiplex PCR; TCRdb's copy has only in-frame clones and lacks some. The sample lists 100,000 to 120,000 clones; about four fifths were seen once. Specimen: peripheral blood, collected on day 0 of AZD1222 vaccination. These receptors originate from an adult in good health.

V usage is TRBV9 and J usage is TRBJ2-3; 10 positions match TRBD2. The V segment lost 1 base and the J segment 5 bases; nucleotides outside the gene matches: 7. This CDR3 is built from 16 residues. CDR1 and CDR2 from the germline V gene are SGDLS and YYNGEE. This CDR3 reads CASSVLSGGARDTQYF. Written as DNA, the CDR3 is TGTGCCAGCAGCGTACTCAGCGGGGGGGCCAGAGATACGCAGTATTTT.

This rearrangement joins TRBV5-3 to TRBJ1-4; D may be TRBD1 (5 bases). TRBV5-3 is placed among ORFs of uncertain function. CDR3 length: 14 amino acids. V lost 0 bases and J lost 8, with 11 bases in between. The CDR3 loop reads CARSLEGTLEKLFF. DNA of the CDR3: TGTGCCAGAAGCTTGGAAGGGACGCTGGAAAAACTGTTTTTT.

The V call is TRBV7-2, the J call TRBJ2-7, with a weak D call TRBD1 (6 bases). This CDR3 has 14 amino acids. Trimming pared 2 bases from V and 3 bases from J, leaving 11 bases between. CDR1 is SGHTA, CDR2 FQGNSA, per germline. CDR3: CASSLTGRDYEQYF. CDR3 coding DNA: TGTGCCAGCAGCTTAACAGGGAGAGACTACGAGCAGTACTTC.

The chain joins TRBV5-1 to TRBJ2-6, with 10 positions matching TRBD2. This CDR3 has 18 amino acids. With V trimmed by 4 bases and J by 1 base, 8 bases remained unmatched. The germline V gene has CDR1 SGHRS and CDR2 YFSETQ. The CDR3 nucleotides read TGCGCCAGCAGCCCGCGTGCTAGCGGGAGTTCTGGGGCCAACGTCCTGACTTTC. It codes for CASSPRASGSSGANVLTF. Based on the CDR3 plus reference TRBV5-1 and TRBJ2-6, the full variable domain is KAGVTQTPRYLIKTRGQQVTLSCSPISGHRSVSWYQQTPGQGLQFLFEYFSETQRNKGNFPGRFSGRQFSNSRSEMNVSTLELGDSALYLCASSPRASGSSGANVLTFGAGSRLTVL.

The chain employs TRBV5-5 and TRBJ1-4, with TRBD1 matching over 8 bases. Per the germline V gene, CDR1 is SGHKS and CDR2 is YYEKEE (reference sequence). This CDR3 contains 14 residues. The J segment lost 7 bases and the V segment lost 4 bases, leaving 6 bases of the junction unmatched. The CDR3 sequence is CASSRSGGGEKLFF. Written as DNA, the CDR3 is TGTGCCAGCAGCAGATCAGGGGGCGGTGAAAAACTGTTTTTT. Full variable domain (outside the CDR3, taken from reference TRBV5-5 and TRBJ1-4): DAGVTQSPTHLIKTRGQQVTLRCSPISGHKSVSWYQQVLGQGPQFIFQYYEKEERGRGNFPDRFSARQFPNYSSELNVNALLLGDSALYLCASSRSGGGEKLFFGSGTQLSVL.

CDR3 loop: CASSPQKFGVNYGYTF. In DNA form, the CDR3 reads TGCGCCAGCAGCCCGCAGAAATTCGGGGTTAACTATGGCTACACCTTC. V gene TRBV4-3 combines with J gene TRBJ1-2; D gene unclear. This CDR3 comprises 16 residues. The germline V and J ends were trimmed by 4 bases and 1 base, with 16 bases remaining between them. Germline V gene sequence: CDR1 LGHNA, CDR2 YSLEER.

The chain recombines TRBV7-2 with TRBJ1-1, with D perhaps TRBD1 (5 bases). V lost 4 bases and J 8 bases, leaving 23 bases between the germline ends. This CDR3 region has 16 residues. The germline V gene has CDR1 SGHTA and CDR2 FQGNSA. This chain's CDR3 is CASSSTPTRQPREAFF. CDR3 in DNA: TGTGCCAGCAGCTCAACACCAACCCGACAGCCCCGAGAAGCTTTCTTT. Full variable domain (missing parts from reference TRBV7-2 and TRBJ1-1): GAGVSQSPSNKVTEKGKDVELRCDPISGHTALYWYRQSLGQGLEFLIYFQGNSAPDKSGLPSDRFSAERTGGSVSTLTIQRTQQEDSAVYLCASSSTPTRQPREAFFGQGTRLTVV.

About this clone: The same CDR3 is also encoded by other DNA sequences in this sample. The CDR3 spells CASSVTGEDKNIQYF. CDR3 nucleotide sequence: TGTGCCAGCAGTGTGACAGGGGAGGATAAAAACATTCAGTACTTC. V usage is TRBV6-4 and J usage is TRBJ2-4, with 8 bases lining up with TRBD1. The CDR3 runs 15 residues. V lost 4 bases, J lost 4 bases, and 6 bases stayed unmatched. The germline V gene has CDR1 MRHNA and CDR2 SNTAGT.

The chain joins TRBV7-3 to TRBJ2-6; D is ambiguous. V lost 5 bases and J lost 0, with 11 bases in between. The CDR3 extends over 16 amino acids. Germline V CDR1 and CDR2: SGHTA, FQGTGA. CDR3 coding DNA: TGTGCCAGCAGCGTCGGTTCCTACTCTGGGGCCAACGTCCTGACTTTC. Its protein product is CASSVGSYSGANVLTF.

This rearrangement joins TRBV19 to TRBJ2-2, with 8 bases identical to TRBD1. CDR1 is LNHDA and CDR2 is SQIVND in the germline V gene (reference sequence). There are 16 residues in the CDR3. V lost 4 bases and J lost 5; bases outside the gene matches: 9. CDR3 protein: CASSRQGAGYTGELFF. The DNA for the CDR3 is TGTGCCAGTAGTAGGCAGGGGGCAGGTTATACCGGGGAGCTGTTTTTT.